Listed here are 15 T cell receptor beta chains from one sample, sequenced in a study of T-cell reconstitution after alpha-beta-depleted transplantation in children. This sample's TCRbeta library carried unique molecular identifier barcodes. A single record per CDR3 protein comes from TCRdb applying MiXCR to the PCR reads. The sample has 250,000 to 350,000 distinct CDR3 sequences, 9.9% seen once. The sequenced sample was PBMCs from the stem cell graft donor, obtained from the stem cell graft. These receptor sequences come from a human donor who donated a stem cell graft to a child with SCID.

This clonotype was seen only a few times. The genes are TRBV5-1 and TRBJ2-2; 12 bases match TRBD1. Trimming at V came to 4 bases and at J to 4 bases, leaving 14 bases not matched to a gene. This CDR3 is 19 amino acids long. Germline V gene sequence: CDR1 SGHRS, CDR2 YFSETQ. CDR3 in amino acids: CASSQKGISGQGATGELFF. The DNA for the CDR3 is TGCGCCAGCAGCCAGAAAGGAATATCGGGACAGGGGGCCACCGGGGAGCTGTTTTTT.

This clonotype was observed at least ten times. This chain uses TRBV12-3 or TRBV12-4 with TRBJ2-3, with TRBD1 as a possible D gene (6 bases). The length of the CDR3 is 14 residues. V gave up 3 bases and J gave up 1 base, with 8 bases separating them. CDR3 nucleotides: TGTGCCAGCAGTTTTGAGGGGGGCACAGATACGCAGTATTTT. It specifies CASSFEGGTDTQYF.

The chain carries TRBV5-1 and TRBJ1-1; tentatively, D is TRBD1 (5 bases). Germline CDR1 SGHRS, CDR2 YFSETQ. Trimming removed 3 bases from V and 6 bases from J, with 12 bases in between. The CDR3 is 13 amino acids. Here the CDR3 DNA reads TGCGCCAGCAGCTCCCAGGACAAGGCTGAAGCTTTCTTT. Translated, it gives CASSSQDKAEAFF.

This clonotype has more than one count but fewer than ten. This rearrangement joins TRBV7-3 to TRBJ2-1; 8 bases are shared with TRBD1. CDR1 is SGHTA, CDR2 FQGTGA, per germline. The CDR3 runs 16 residues. Trimming cost V 4 bases and J 0 bases; bases outside gene matches: 5. CDR3 coding DNA: TGTGCCAGCAGCTCTGGACAGGGATCCTCCTACAATGAGCAGTTCTTC. This codes for CASSSGQGSSYNEQFF.

The CDR3 coding sequence is TGTGCCAGCAGCTATTCGGGAGTCATAATGCCGAACACTGAAGCTTTCTTT. Protein sequence: CASSYSGVIMPNTEAFF. The V and J genes are TRBV7-9 and TRBJ1-1; D remains unclear. Germline values: CDR1 SEHNR, CDR2 FQNEAQ (reference sequence). V dropped 4 bases and J dropped 1 base, with 19 bases sitting between them. The CDR3 has 17 residues.

V gene TRBV20-1 combines with J gene TRBJ1-6; tentative D call: TRBD1 (6 bases). Germline V CDR1 and CDR2: DFQATT, SNEGSKA (reference sequence). This CDR3 has 13 residues. The ends were cut back, 6 bases at V and 7 bases at J, with 13 bases in the middle. The CDR3: CSAVRDNNSPLHF. As DNA, the CDR3 is TGCAGTGCCGTACGGGACAACAATTCACCCCTCCACTTT.

This chain links TRBV5-1 with TRBJ1-5; D remains unclear. The V end was cut by 4 bases, the J end by 2 bases, with 7 bases between. The germline V gene encodes CDR1 SGHRS and CDR2 YFSETQ. The CDR3 totals 13 residues. CDR3 coding DNA: TGCGCCAGCAGCGCAGTTGGCAATCAGCCCCAGCATTTT. Its translation is CASSAVGNQPQHF.

The V call is TRBV4-2, the J call TRBJ2-5; D is ambiguous. Per germline, CDR1 LGHNA and CDR2 YNFKEQ. The germline V and J ends were trimmed by 8 bases and 3 bases, with 4 bases remaining between them. The CDR3 spans 10 residues. The CDR3 loop is CASGEETQYF. DNA of the CDR3: TGTGCCAGCGGGGAAGAGACCCAGTACTTC.

This clonotype occurred many times. CDR3 region: CASSRQGFNEKLFF. DNA for the CDR3: TGCGCCAGCAGCCGACAGGGGTTCAATGAAAAACTGTTTTTT. The chain combines TRBV5-1 with TRBJ1-4, with 8 nucleotides matching TRBD1. The J segment lost 5 bases and the V segment lost 4 bases, leaving 4 bases of the junction unmatched. Germline values: CDR1 SGHRS, CDR2 YFSETQ. The length of the CDR3 is 14 residues.

This rearrangement joins TRBV12-3 or TRBV12-4 to TRBJ2-4; tentative D call: TRBD1 (6 bases). CDR3 length: 13 residues. V lost 6 bases, J lost 7 bases, and 13 bases lay in between. CDR3 protein: CASSGQFRNIQYF. The DNA of the CDR3 is TGTGCCAGCAGCGGACAGTTCAGGAACATTCAGTACTTC.

This clonotype was found many times. The chain links TRBV7-9 to TRBJ2-1; 10 positions agree with TRBD2. This CDR3 has 15 amino acids. Germline CDR1 reads SEHNR; CDR2 reads FQNEAQ (reference sequence). V trimming: 4 bases; J trimming: 2 bases; junction bases outside the gene matches: 2. As DNA, the CDR3 is TGTGCCAGCAGCTCCACTAGCGGGGCCTACAATGAGCAGTTCTTC. This encodes CASSSTSGAYNEQFF.

This clonotype was seen only a few times. This chain uses TRBV12-3 or TRBV12-4 with TRBJ2-1; D tentatively reads TRBD1 or TRBD2 (7 bases each). The CDR3 loop spans 12 amino acids. V was clipped by 5 bases and J by 12 bases, with 14 bases between them. CDR3 in DNA: TGTGCCAGCAGTGGGGGACAGCGGGGGCAGTTCTTC. Translation gives CASSGGQRGQFF.

The chain carries TRBV11-2 and TRBJ1-2; D is possibly TRBD1 (5 bases). Germline assignment: CDR1 SGHAT and CDR2 FQNNGV. The CDR3 has 13 amino acids. The germline V and J ends were trimmed by 2 bases and 4 bases, with 8 bases remaining between them. The CDR3 sequence is CASSLSRVYGYTF. The CDR3 region has the DNA TGTGCCAGCAGCTTATCCAGGGTCTATGGCTACACCTTC.

This clonotype has more than one count but fewer than ten. This CDR3 reads CASSDPGQGNEQYF. CDR3 sequence (DNA): TGTGCCAGCAGCGATCCGGGACAGGGTAACGAGCAGTACTTC. This sequence joins TRBV12-3 or TRBV12-4 and TRBJ2-7, with 9 bases that match TRBD1. V trimming: 6 bases; J trimming: 5 bases; junction bases outside the gene matches: 8. The CDR3 has 14 amino acids.

In this sample, this clonotype turned up a few times. V and J are TRBV27 and TRBJ2-7; TRBD1 agrees at 8 bases. Per the germline V gene, CDR1 is MNHEY and CDR2 is SMNVEV (reference sequence). The trim removed 6 bases at V and 6 bases at J, leaving 4 bases unmatched. The CDR3 sequence is 12 residues long. The CDR3, as DNA: TGTGCCAGCAGGACAGGGGTTTCCGAGCAGTACTTC. Translated, it gives CASRTGVSEQYF.